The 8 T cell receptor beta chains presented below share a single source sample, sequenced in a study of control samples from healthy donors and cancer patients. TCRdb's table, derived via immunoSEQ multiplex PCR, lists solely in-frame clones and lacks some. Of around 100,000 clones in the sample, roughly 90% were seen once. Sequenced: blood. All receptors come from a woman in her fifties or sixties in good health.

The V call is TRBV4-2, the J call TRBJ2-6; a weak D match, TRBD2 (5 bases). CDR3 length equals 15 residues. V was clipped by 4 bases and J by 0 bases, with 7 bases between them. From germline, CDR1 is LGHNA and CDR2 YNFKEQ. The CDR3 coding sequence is TGTGCCAGCAGCCTACGGGACTCTGGGGCCAACGTCCTGACTTTC. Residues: CASSLRDSGANVLTF.

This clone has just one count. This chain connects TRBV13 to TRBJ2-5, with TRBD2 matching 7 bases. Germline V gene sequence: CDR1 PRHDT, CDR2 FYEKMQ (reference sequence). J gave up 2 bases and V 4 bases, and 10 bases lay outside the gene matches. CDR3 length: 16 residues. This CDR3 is CASSYPLAEGQETQYF. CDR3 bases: TGTGCCAGCAGCTACCCTCTAGCGGAGGGACAAGAGACCCAGTACTTC.

The CDR3 loop reads CASSLENYAGDEQFF. The CDR3 coding sequence is TGTGCCAGCAGCTTGGAAAACTACGCCGGCGATGAGCAGTTCTTC. The chain combines TRBV5-4 with TRBJ2-1; D uncertain. The germline CDR1 and CDR2 sequences are SGHNT and YYREEE (reference sequence). V dropped 0 bases and J dropped 8 bases, with 15 bases sitting between them. CDR3 length: 15 residues.

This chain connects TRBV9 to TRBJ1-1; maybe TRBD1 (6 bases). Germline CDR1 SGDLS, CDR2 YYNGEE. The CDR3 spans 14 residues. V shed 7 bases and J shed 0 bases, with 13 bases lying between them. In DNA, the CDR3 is TGTGCCAGCGCGCGGGGGGCGATGAACACTGAAGCTTTCTTT. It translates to CASARGAMNTEAFF.

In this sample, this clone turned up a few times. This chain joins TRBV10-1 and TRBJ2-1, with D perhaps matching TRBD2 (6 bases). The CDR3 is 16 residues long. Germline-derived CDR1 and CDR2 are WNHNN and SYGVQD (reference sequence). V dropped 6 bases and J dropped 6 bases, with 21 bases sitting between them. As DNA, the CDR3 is TGCGCCAGCAGGCCATCGGACTATTCGCTTTGCAATGAGCAGTTCTTC. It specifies CASRPSDYSLCNEQFF.

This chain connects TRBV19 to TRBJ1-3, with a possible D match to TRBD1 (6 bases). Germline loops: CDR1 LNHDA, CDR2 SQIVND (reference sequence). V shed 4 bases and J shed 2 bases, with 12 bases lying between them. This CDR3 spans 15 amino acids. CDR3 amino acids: CASSRAPGAGNTIYF. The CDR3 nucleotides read TGTGCCAGTAGTAGGGCCCCAGGGGCTGGAAACACCATATATTTT.

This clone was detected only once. The CDR3 spells CASSQTNPGEGLMNTEAFF. DNA for the CDR3: TGCGCCAGCAGTCAGACTAACCCGGGGGAGGGTTTGATGAACACTGAAGCTTTCTTT. This chain connects TRBV23-1 to TRBJ1-1; weak D call: TRBD1 (5 bases). TRBV23-1 counts as an open reading frame of uncertain function. V lost 3 bases to trimming and J lost 0 bases, with 23 bases between them. The CDR3 is made up of 19 amino acids.

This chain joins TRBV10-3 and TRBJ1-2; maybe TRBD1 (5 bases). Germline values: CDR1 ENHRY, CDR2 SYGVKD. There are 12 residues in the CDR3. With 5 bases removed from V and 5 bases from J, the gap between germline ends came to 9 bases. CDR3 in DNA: TGTGCCATCAGTTCCACAGGATATGGCTACACCTTC. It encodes CAISSTGYGYTF.